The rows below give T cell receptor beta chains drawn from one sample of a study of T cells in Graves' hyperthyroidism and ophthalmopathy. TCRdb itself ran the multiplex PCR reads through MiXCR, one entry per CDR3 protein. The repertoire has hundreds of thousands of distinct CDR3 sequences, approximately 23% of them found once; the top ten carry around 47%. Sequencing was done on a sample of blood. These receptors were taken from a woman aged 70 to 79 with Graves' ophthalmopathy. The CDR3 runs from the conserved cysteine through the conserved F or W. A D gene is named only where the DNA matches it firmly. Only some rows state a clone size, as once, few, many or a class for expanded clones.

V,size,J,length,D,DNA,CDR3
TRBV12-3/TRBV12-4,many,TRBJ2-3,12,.,TGTGCCAGCAGCTTATATGGGGATACGCAGTATTTT,CASSLYGDTQYF
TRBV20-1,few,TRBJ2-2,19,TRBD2,TGCAGTGCTAGAGATGAGGGACTAGCGGGAGGGCTTCACACCGGGGAGCTGTTTTTT,CSARDEGLAGGLHTGELFF
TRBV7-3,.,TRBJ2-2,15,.,TGTGCCAGCAGCTCTAGGACAGCGAGGACCGGGGAGCTGTTTTTT,CASSSRTARTGELFF
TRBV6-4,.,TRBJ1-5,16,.,TGTGCCAGCAGTGAAGGGACATTTTATAGCAATCAGCCCCAGCATTTT,CASSEGTFYSNQPQHF
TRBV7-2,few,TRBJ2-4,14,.,TGTGCCAGCAGCTTAGTGGGAGGTGGGAGCATTCAGTACTTC,CASSLVGGGSIQYF
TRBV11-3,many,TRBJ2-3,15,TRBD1,TGTGCCAGCAGCAGAGGACAGGGGGAGGCGGATACGCAGTATTTT,CASSRGQGEADTQYF
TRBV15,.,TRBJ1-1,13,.,TGTGCCACCAGACACAGGGATGTGACTGAAGCTTTCTTT,CATRHRDVTEAFF
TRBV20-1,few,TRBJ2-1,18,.,TGCAGTGCTAGAGAATTGGGGCAAACTGGAAGCTCCTACAATGAGCAGTTCTTC,CSARELGQTGSSYNEQFF
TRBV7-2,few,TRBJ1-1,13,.,TGTGCCAGCAGCACTAAGGGGGACACTGAAGCTTTCTTT,CASSTKGDTEAFF
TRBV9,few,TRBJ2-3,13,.,TGTGCCAGCAGCGTAGAAGTGGCAGATACGCAGTATTTT,CASSVEVADTQYF
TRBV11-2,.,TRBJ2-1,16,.,TGTGCCAGCAGCTTAGAAAGGGCCGCGGCCTACAATGAGCAGTTCTTC,CASSLERAAAYNEQFF
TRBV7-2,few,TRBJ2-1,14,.,TGTGCCAGCAGCTTAGGGAGACAGAACAATGAGCAGTTCTTC,CASSLGRQNNEQFF
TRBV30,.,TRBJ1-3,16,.,TGTGCCTGGAGAATGTGGGGCCTTGGCTCTGGAAACACCATATATTTT,CAWRMWGLGSGNTIYF
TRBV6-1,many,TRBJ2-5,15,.,TGTGCCAGCAGTACACCTCCAGGGACCGGAGAGACCCAGTACTTC,CASSTPPGTGETQYF
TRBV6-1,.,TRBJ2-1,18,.,TGTGCCAGCAGTGAAATCTATACGGGGGTAAGCCCCTACAATGAGCAGTTCTTC,CASSEIYTGVSPYNEQFF
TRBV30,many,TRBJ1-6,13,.,TGTGCCTCGCGGGACCTTGGTTATTCACCCCTCCACTTT,CASRDLGYSPLHF
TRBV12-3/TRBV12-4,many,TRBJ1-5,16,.,TGTGCCAGCAGTTTAGTTGGGGTATTTAGCAATCAGCCCCAGCATTTT,CASSLVGVFSNQPQHF
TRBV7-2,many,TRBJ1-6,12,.,TGTGCCAGCAGCCACGATGTGTCACCCCTCCACTTT,CASSHDVSPLHF